This is a list of T cell receptor beta chains from one sample in a study of blood T cell repertoires in COVID-19. Measured with immunoSEQ multiplex PCR; TCRdb has only the in-frame clones, and not every one. The table includes about 130,000 clones, about four fifths detected once. Sequenced sample: peripheral blood. The receptors were gathered from a woman in her 70s with COVID-19, enrolled during active disease. CDR3s include the opening cysteine and the closing phenylalanine or tryptophan. D genes are given only for firm matches. Expanded clones get a size class; other rows say once, few or many, or leave the size out.

V gene: TRBV7-7; clone size: NA; J gene: TRBJ2-5; D gene: TRBD1; CDR3 protein: CASSSGQVQETQYF; CDR3 DNA: TGTGCCAGCAGCTCGGGACAGGTCCAAGAGACCCAGTACTTC
V gene: TRBV6-2/TRBV6-3; clone size: NA; J gene: TRBJ2-1; D gene: TRBD2; CDR3 protein: CASSYWAGGNNEQFF; CDR3 DNA: TGTGCCAGCAGTTACTGGGCGGGGGGGAACAATGAGCAGTTCTTC
V gene: TRBV28; clone size: NA; J gene: TRBJ1-1; D gene: NA; CDR3 protein: CASRVTQNTEAFF; CDR3 DNA: TGTGCCAGCAGAGTGACACAGAACACTGAAGCTTTCTTT
V gene: TRBV28; clone size: NA; J gene: TRBJ1-2; D gene: TRBD1; CDR3 protein: CASSFQAGQGNGYTF; CDR3 DNA: TGTGCCAGCAGTTTCCAGGCGGGACAGGGTAATGGCTACACCTTC
V gene: TRBV6-5; clone size: few; J gene: TRBJ1-2; D gene: NA; CDR3 protein: CASSYSPEGRSYGYTF; CDR3 DNA: TGTGCCAGCAGTTACTCTCCTGAGGGCAGATCTTATGGCTACACCTTC
V gene: TRBV7-2; clone size: NA; J gene: TRBJ1-2; D gene: TRBD1; CDR3 protein: CASSEDRAGYTF; CDR3 DNA: TGTGCCAGCAGCGAAGACAGGGCGGGCTACACCTTC
V gene: TRBV6-5; clone size: once; J gene: TRBJ2-7; D gene: NA; CDR3 protein: CASRRGTSYEQYF; CDR3 DNA: TGTGCCAGCCGGAGGGGTACCTCCTACGAGCAGTACTTC
V gene: TRBV18; clone size: NA; J gene: TRBJ2-7; D gene: NA; CDR3 protein: CASSPGHVYEQYF; CDR3 DNA: TGTGCCAGCTCGCCGGGACACGTCTACGAGCAGTACTTC
V gene: TRBV5-4; clone size: NA; J gene: TRBJ2-2; D gene: TRBD1; CDR3 protein: CASSLGAGGNTGELFF; CDR3 DNA: TGTGCCAGCAGCTTGGGGGCAGGGGGTAACACCGGGGAGCTGTTTTTT
V gene: TRBV6-6; clone size: NA; J gene: TRBJ1-5; D gene: NA; CDR3 protein: CASSYSYGIQPQHF; CDR3 DNA: TGTGCCAGCAGTTACTCGTACGGGATTCAGCCCCAGCATTTT
V gene: TRBV27; clone size: few; J gene: TRBJ1-3; D gene: TRBD1; CDR3 protein: CASSKGQGAGNTIYF; CDR3 DNA: TGTGCCAGCAGTAAGGGACAGGGCGCTGGAAACACCATATATTTT
V gene: TRBV28; clone size: few; J gene: TRBJ1-2; D gene: TRBD1; CDR3 protein: CASLPGQAYGYTF; CDR3 DNA: TGTGCCAGCCTGCCCGGACAGGCATATGGCTACACCTTC
V gene: TRBV28; clone size: NA; J gene: TRBJ1-1; D gene: TRBD1; CDR3 protein: CASSLLGQGGTEAFF; CDR3 DNA: TGTGCCAGCAGTTTATTGGGACAGGGAGGCACTGAAGCTTTCTTT
V gene: TRBV4-2; clone size: NA; J gene: TRBJ2-7; D gene: TRBD2; CDR3 protein: CASSQGLAGAEQYF; CDR3 DNA: TGTGCCAGCAGCCAAGGACTAGCGGGGGCCGAGCAGTACTTC
V gene: TRBV30; clone size: NA; J gene: TRBJ2-7; D gene: TRBD1; CDR3 protein: CAWSGDRIYEQYF; CDR3 DNA: TGTGCCTGGAGTGGGGACAGAATCTACGAGCAGTACTTC
V gene: TRBV5-4; clone size: once; J gene: TRBJ2-7; D gene: NA; CDR3 protein: CASSLPAGESYEQYF; CDR3 DNA: TGTGCCAGCAGCTTGCCGGCAGGGGAATCCTACGAGCAGTACTTC
V gene: TRBV6-2/TRBV6-3; clone size: NA; J gene: TRBJ1-5; D gene: NA; CDR3 protein: CASSYFGGNSNQPQHF; CDR3 DNA: TGTGCCAGCAGTTACTTTGGGGGCAATAGCAATCAGCCCCAGCATTTT
V gene: TRBV2; clone size: once; J gene: TRBJ1-2; D gene: NA; CDR3 protein: CASRGRGGAVGYTF; CDR3 DNA: TGTGCCAGCAGGGGAAGAGGGGGAGCCGTTGGCTACACCTTC
V gene: TRBV6-1; clone size: NA; J gene: TRBJ1-5; D gene: TRBD1; CDR3 protein: CASSEANRGVGQPQHF; CDR3 DNA: TGTGCCAGCAGTGAAGCGAACAGGGGCGTGGGTCAGCCCCAGCATTTT
V gene: TRBV12-3/TRBV12-4; clone size: NA; J gene: TRBJ1-5; D gene: NA; CDR3 protein: CASSRGAQQPQHF; CDR3 DNA: TGTGCCAGCAGTCGCGGGGCTCAACAGCCCCAGCATTTT
V gene: TRBV15; clone size: NA; J gene: TRBJ1-5; D gene: TRBD1; CDR3 protein: CATSRDGTAYQPQHF; CDR3 DNA: TGTGCCACCAGCAGAGATGGGACAGCCTATCAGCCCCAGCATTTT
V gene: TRBV7-9; clone size: NA; J gene: TRBJ1-2; D gene: NA; CDR3 protein: CASSYTGSYGYTF; CDR3 DNA: TGTGCCAGCAGCTACACCGGGAGCTATGGCTACACCTTC
V gene: TRBV19; clone size: NA; J gene: TRBJ2-3; D gene: TRBD1; CDR3 protein: CASSLDRAGITADTQYF; CDR3 DNA: TGTGCCAGTAGTCTAGACAGGGCAGGGATTACGGCAGATACGCAGTATTTT
V gene: TRBV3-1/TRBV3-2; clone size: NA; J gene: TRBJ1-3; D gene: NA; CDR3 protein: CASSQQGRIDTIYF; CDR3 DNA: TGTGCCAGCAGCCAACAGGGAAGAATAGACACCATATATTTT
V gene: TRBV19; clone size: once; J gene: TRBJ1-5; D gene: TRBD1; CDR3 protein: CASSLRQGADNQPQHF; CDR3 DNA: TGTGCCAGTAGTCTACGACAGGGGGCGGACAATCAGCCCCAGCATTTT
V gene: TRBV3-1/TRBV3-2; clone size: NA; J gene: TRBJ2-3; D gene: NA; CDR3 protein: CASSQLASSTDTQYF; CDR3 DNA: TGTGCCAGCAGCCAACTAGCCTCTAGCACAGATACGCAGTATTTT
V gene: TRBV12-3/TRBV12-4; clone size: few; J gene: TRBJ1-5; D gene: NA; CDR3 protein: CASSPYSNQPQHF; CDR3 DNA: TGTGCCAGCAGTCCGTATAGCAATCAGCCCCAGCATTTT
V gene: TRBV4-1; clone size: NA; J gene: TRBJ2-1; D gene: NA; CDR3 protein: CASSPLLTGFQFF; CDR3 DNA: TGCGCCAGCAGCCCCCTCCTAACCGGGTTCCAGTTCTTC
V gene: TRBV29-1; clone size: NA; J gene: TRBJ1-1; D gene: TRBD1; CDR3 protein: CSVGGTGVNTEAFF; CDR3 DNA: TGCAGCGTTGGGGGGACAGGGGTTAACACTGAAGCTTTCTTT
V gene: TRBV27; clone size: NA; J gene: TRBJ1-2; D gene: TRBD1; CDR3 protein: CASSTTTGWGYTF; CDR3 DNA: TGTGCCAGCAGTACGACGACAGGGTGGGGCTACACCTTC
V gene: TRBV29-1; clone size: NA; J gene: TRBJ1-5; D gene: TRBD1; CDR3 protein: CSVVTGTGGGQPQHF; CDR3 DNA: TGCAGCGTTGTCACCGGGACAGGGGGTGGGCAGCCCCAGCATTTT
V gene: TRBV10-3; clone size: NA; J gene: TRBJ1-6; D gene: NA; CDR3 protein: CAISPDRSSYNSPLHF; CDR3 DNA: TGTGCCATCAGCCCCGACAGGTCCTCCTATAATTCACCCCTCCACTTT
V gene: TRBV3-1/TRBV3-2; clone size: NA; J gene: TRBJ1-6; D gene: NA; CDR3 protein: CASSLDEGSPLHF; CDR3 DNA: TGTGCCAGCAGCCTGGACGAGGGCTCACCCCTCCACTTT
V gene: TRBV5-6; clone size: NA; J gene: TRBJ1-1; D gene: NA; CDR3 protein: CASSAVTGNTEAFF; CDR3 DNA: TGTGCCAGCAGCGCAGTGACAGGGAACACTGAAGCTTTCTTT
V gene: TRBV28; clone size: few; J gene: TRBJ1-6; D gene: TRBD1; CDR3 protein: CASSTVAGQGYSPLHF; CDR3 DNA: TGTGCCAGCAGTACGGTCGCGGGACAGGGCTATTCACCCCTCCACTTT
V gene: TRBV5-4; clone size: NA; J gene: TRBJ2-5; D gene: TRBD2; CDR3 protein: CASSHGGLAISGTQYF; CDR3 DNA: TGTGCCAGCAGCCATGGGGGACTAGCCATTTCAGGGACCCAGTACTTC
V gene: TRBV19; clone size: NA; J gene: TRBJ1-5; D gene: NA; CDR3 protein: CASSQPQGIGNQPQHF; CDR3 DNA: TGTGCCAGTAGTCAACCTCAGGGGATTGGCAATCAGCCCCAGCATTTT
V gene: TRBV11-1; clone size: NA; J gene: TRBJ1-1; D gene: NA; CDR3 protein: CASSDTGWDTEAFF; CDR3 DNA: TGTGCCAGCAGCGACACAGGGTGGGACACTGAAGCTTTCTTT
V gene: TRBV5-1; clone size: NA; J gene: TRBJ1-6; D gene: TRBD1; CDR3 protein: CASSQGQNNSPLHF; CDR3 DNA: TGCGCCAGCAGCCAGGGACAGAATAATTCACCCCTCCACTTT
V gene: TRBV19; clone size: NA; J gene: TRBJ1-5; D gene: NA; CDR3 protein: CASSIPRLANQPQHF; CDR3 DNA: TGTGCCAGTAGTATACCCCGTTTAGCCAATCAGCCCCAGCATTTT
V gene: TRBV2; clone size: NA; J gene: TRBJ2-5; D gene: TRBD1; CDR3 protein: CASRGQIETQYF; CDR3 DNA: TGTGCCAGCAGGGGACAGATAGAGACCCAGTACTTC
V gene: TRBV5-4; clone size: NA; J gene: TRBJ2-2; D gene: NA; CDR3 protein: CASSSAGQSNTGELFF; CDR3 DNA: TGTGCCAGCAGCTCGGCGGGACAGTCGAACACCGGGGAGCTGTTTTTT
V gene: TRBV7-2; clone size: NA; J gene: TRBJ2-1; D gene: NA; CDR3 protein: CASSPAGYNEQFF; CDR3 DNA: TGTGCCAGCAGCCCAGCGGGTTACAATGAGCAGTTCTTC